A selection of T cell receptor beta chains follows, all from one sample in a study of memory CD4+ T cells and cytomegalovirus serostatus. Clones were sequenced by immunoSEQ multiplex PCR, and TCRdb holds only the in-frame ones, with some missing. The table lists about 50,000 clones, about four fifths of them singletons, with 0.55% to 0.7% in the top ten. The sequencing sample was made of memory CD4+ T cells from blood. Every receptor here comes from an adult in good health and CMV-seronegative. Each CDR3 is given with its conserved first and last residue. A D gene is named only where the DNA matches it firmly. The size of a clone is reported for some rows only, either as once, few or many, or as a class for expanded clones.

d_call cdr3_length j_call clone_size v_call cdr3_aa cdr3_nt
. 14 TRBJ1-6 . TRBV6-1 CASTGSSYNSPLHF TGTGCCAGCACCGGTAGCTCCTATAATTCACCCCTCCACTTT
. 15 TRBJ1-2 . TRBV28 CASRLPGWGLGGYTF TGTGCCAGCAGGCTTCCGGGCTGGGGATTGGGGGGCTACACCTTC
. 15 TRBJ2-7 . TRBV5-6 CASSLVGQADYEQYF TGTGCCAGCAGCTTGGTCGGGCAGGCTGACTACGAGCAGTACTTC
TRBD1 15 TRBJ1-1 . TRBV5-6 CASSLVGTGNTEAFF TGTGCCAGCAGCTTGGTCGGGACAGGGAACACTGAAGCTTTCTTT
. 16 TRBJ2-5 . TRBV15 CATSRSLFRGEETQYF TGTGCCACCAGCAGGAGTTTGTTCAGGGGTGAAGAGACCCAGTACTTC
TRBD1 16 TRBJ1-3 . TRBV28 CASSKGQSSSGNTIYF TGTGCCAGCAGCAAGGGACAGTCGAGCTCTGGAAACACCATATATTTT
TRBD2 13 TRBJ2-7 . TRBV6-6 CATRSGGGYEQYF TGTGCCACCCGAAGCGGGGGGGGCTACGAGCAGTACTTC
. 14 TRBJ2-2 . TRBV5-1 CASGTLGGTGELFF TGCGCCAGCGGCACGCTAGGGGGCACCGGGGAGCTGTTTTTT
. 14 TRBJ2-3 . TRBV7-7 CASSPWGFPGTQYF TGTGCCAGCAGCCCCTGGGGTTTCCCCGGTACGCAGTATTTT
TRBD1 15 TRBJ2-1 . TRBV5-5 CASSLGGQGGNEQFF TGTGCCAGCAGCTTGGGAGGACAGGGAGGTAATGAGCAGTTCTTC
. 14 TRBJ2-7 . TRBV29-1 CSVERGALGGEQYF TGCAGCGTTGAACGGGGGGCCCTAGGAGGCGAGCAGTACTTC
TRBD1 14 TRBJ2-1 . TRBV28 CASNTDRENNEQFF TGTGCCAGCAACACGGACAGGGAAAACAATGAGCAGTTCTTC
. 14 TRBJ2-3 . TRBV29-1 CSVEVKERGDTQYF TGCAGCGTTGAAGTTAAGGAGAGAGGGGATACGCAGTATTTT
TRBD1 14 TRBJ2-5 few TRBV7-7 CASSPGTGAGTQYF TGTGCTAGCAGCCCCGGGACAGGGGCCGGGACCCAGTACTTC
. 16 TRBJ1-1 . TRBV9 CASSVAPQGTNTEAFF TGTGCCAGCAGCGTAGCCCCGCAGGGGACGAACACTGAAGCTTTCTTT
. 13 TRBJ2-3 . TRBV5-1 CASSLGSADTQYF TGCGCCAGCAGCTTGGGTAGCGCAGATACGCAGTATTTT
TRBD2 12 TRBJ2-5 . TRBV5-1 CASRRGEETQYF TGCGCCAGCCGCCGGGGGGAAGAGACCCAGTACTTC
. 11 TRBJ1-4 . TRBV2 CASSRGERLFF TGTGCCAGCAGCAGGGGCGAAAGACTGTTTTTT
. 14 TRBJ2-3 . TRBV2 CASNRDTSTDTQYF TGTGCCAGCAATCGGGACACCAGCACAGATACGCAGTATTTT
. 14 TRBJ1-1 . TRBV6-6 CASSYSWFGTEAFF TGTGCCAGCAGTTACTCGTGGTTTGGCACTGAAGCTTTCTTT
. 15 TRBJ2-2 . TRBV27 CASSLAAGRPGELFF TGTGCCAGCAGTTTAGCGGCGGGGCGACCCGGGGAGCTGTTTTTT
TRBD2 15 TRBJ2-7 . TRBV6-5 CASSDISSGGGEQYF TGTGCCAGCAGCGACATCTCTAGCGGGGGGGGCGAGCAGTACTTC
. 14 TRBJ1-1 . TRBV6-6 CASSTGVGGTEAFF TGTGCCAGCAGCACCGGGGTTGGGGGGACTGAAGCTTTCTTT
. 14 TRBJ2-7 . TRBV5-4 CASSSKGSSYEQYF TGTGCCAGCAGCTCGAAGGGAAGCTCCTACGAGCAGTACTTC
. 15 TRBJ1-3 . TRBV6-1 CASSEALGTGNTIYF TGTGCCAGCAGTGAAGCACTGGGGACTGGAAACACCATATATTTT
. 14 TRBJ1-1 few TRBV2 CASRAPEGKYTAFF TGTGCCAGCAGAGCCCCAGAAGGGAAATACACAGCTTTCTTT
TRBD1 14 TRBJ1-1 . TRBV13 CASSPGDRNTEAFF TGTGCCAGCAGCCCCGGGGACAGGAACACTGAAGCTTTCTTT
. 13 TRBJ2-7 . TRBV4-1 CASSPQPGYEQYF TGCGCCAGCAGCCCCCAGCCCGGCTACGAGCAGTACTTC
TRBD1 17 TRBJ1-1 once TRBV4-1 CASSQDPGTGMGTEAFF TGCGCCAGCAGCCAAGACCCGGGGACAGGGATGGGCACTGAAGCTTTCTTT
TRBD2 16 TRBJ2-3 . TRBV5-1 CASSSGLVLSTDTQYF TGCGCCAGCAGTTCTGGACTAGTTTTAAGCACAGATACGCAGTATTTT
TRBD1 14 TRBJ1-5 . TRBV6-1 CATDRGSAHQPQHF TGTGCCACGGACAGGGGATCGGCCCATCAGCCCCAGCATTTT
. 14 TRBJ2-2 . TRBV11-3 CASSLSSNTGELFF TGTGCCAGCAGCTTAAGCTCGAACACCGGGGAGCTGTTTTTT
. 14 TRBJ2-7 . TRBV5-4 CASSSGGSRKEQYF TGTGCCAGCAGCTCCGGGGGTTCACGTAAGGAGCAGTACTTC
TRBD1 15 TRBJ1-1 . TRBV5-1 CASSLGGTGPAEAFF TGCGCCAGCAGCTTGGGAGGGACAGGACCCGCCGAAGCTTTCTTT
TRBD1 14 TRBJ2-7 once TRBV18 CASSPDRASYEQYF TGTGCCAGCTCCCCCGACAGGGCCTCCTACGAGCAGTACTTC
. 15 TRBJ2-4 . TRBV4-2 CASSPYGAGTNIQYF TGTGCCAGCAGCCCCTATGGGGCGGGGACAAACATTCAGTACTTC
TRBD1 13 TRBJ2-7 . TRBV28 CASGGQYTYEQYF TGTGCCAGCGGGGGACAGTACACCTACGAGCAGTACTTC
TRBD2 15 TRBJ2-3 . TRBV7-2 CASSFFTSGGNTQYF TGTGCCAGCAGCTTCTTCACTAGCGGGGGAAATACGCAGTATTTT
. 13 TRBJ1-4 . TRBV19 CASSMKRGEKLFF TGTGCCAGTAGTATGAAGAGAGGTGAAAAACTGTTTTTT
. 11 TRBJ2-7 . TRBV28 CASSSNYEQYF TGTGCCAGCAGTTCCAACTACGAGCAGTACTTC
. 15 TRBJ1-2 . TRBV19 CASSMSLGYNYGYTF TGTGCCAGTAGTATGTCGCTGGGGTATAACTATGGCTACACCTTC
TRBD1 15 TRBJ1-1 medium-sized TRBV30 CAWSVQWTGHTEAFF TGTGCCTGGAGTGTCCAGTGGACAGGGCACACTGAAGCTTTCTTT
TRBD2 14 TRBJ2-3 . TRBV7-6 CASSKLAGPDTQYF TGTGCCAGCAGCAAACTAGCGGGTCCAGATACGCAGTATTTT
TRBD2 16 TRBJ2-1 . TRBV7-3 CASSLSRAGGYNEQFF TGTGCCAGCAGCTTAAGTCGGGCGGGAGGCTACAATGAGCAGTTCTTC
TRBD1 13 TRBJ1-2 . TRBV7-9 CASSLQGSDGYTF TGTGCCAGCAGCCTACAGGGGTCCGATGGCTACACCTTC
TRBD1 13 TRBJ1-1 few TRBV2 CASSGQGNTEAFF TGTGCCAGCAGTGGACAGGGGAACACTGAAGCTTTCTTT
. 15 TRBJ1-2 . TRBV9 CASSAQGRGNYGYTF TGTGCCAGCAGCGCGCAGGGACGGGGTAACTATGGCTACACCTTC
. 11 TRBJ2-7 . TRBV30 CAWSGSYEQYF TGTGCCTGGAGTGGGTCCTACGAGCAGTACTTC
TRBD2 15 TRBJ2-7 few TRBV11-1 CASSRLAGGIYEQYF TGTGCCAGCAGCCGACTAGCGGGGGGTATCTACGAGCAGTACTTC
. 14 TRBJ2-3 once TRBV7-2 CASSPGTGTDTQYF TGTGCCAGCAGCCCCGGGACGGGGACAGATACGCAGTATTTT
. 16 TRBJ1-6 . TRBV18 CASSPGGPGPGSPLHF TGTGCCAGCTCACCAGGGGGCCCGGGTCCGGGGTCACCCCTCCACTTT
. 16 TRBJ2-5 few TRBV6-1 CASSEGLRSGQETQYF TGTGCCAGCAGTGAAGGTTTGCGAAGCGGCCAAGAGACCCAGTACTTC
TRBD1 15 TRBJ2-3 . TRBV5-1 CASTLRPGGSDTQYF TGCGCCAGCACCCTGAGGCCAGGGGGATCAGATACGCAGTATTTT
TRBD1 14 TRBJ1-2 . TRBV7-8 CASSLVTGLYGYTF TGTGCCAGCAGCTTAGTGACAGGGCTGTATGGCTACACCTTC
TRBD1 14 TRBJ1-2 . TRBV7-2 CASSPIQGLDGYTF TGTGCCAGCAGCCCTATACAGGGGCTAGATGGCTACACCTTC
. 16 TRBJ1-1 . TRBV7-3 CASSPKGRGQDTEAFF TGTGCCAGCAGCCCAAAGGGCCGGGGCCAGGACACTGAAGCTTTCTTT
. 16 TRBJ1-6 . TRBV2 CASSEVDRIGGSPLHF TGTGCCAGCAGTGAAGTAGACAGAATCGGGGGGTCACCCCTCCACTTT
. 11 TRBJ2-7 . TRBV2 CASSGEYEQYF TGTGCCAGCAGTGGGGAGTACGAGCAGTACTTC
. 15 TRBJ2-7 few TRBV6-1 CASSENRGGVYEQYF TGTGCCAGCAGTGAAAACAGAGGAGGGGTATACGAGCAGTACTTC